The 5 T cell receptor beta chains presented below share a single source sample, sequenced in a study of CD8+ T cells in alopecia areata. Treatment defined: oral pan-JAK inhibitor, 5-10 mg twice daily. Extraction and reverse transcription of RNA yielded cDNA as the sequencing template. Profiled with immunoSEQ multiplex PCR; TCRdb holds only in-frame clones, not every one. The top ten clones hold around 0.92% of a sample with hundreds of thousands of clones, 60% of them seen once. Source: CD4+ T cells sorted from blood, taken around week 54, from a patient treated with tofacitinib. Every receptor here comes from a human donor with alopecia areata.

J is TRBJ1-4 and V is TRBV6-5; weak D call: TRBD1 (6 bases). The V end was cut by 10 bases, the J end by 8 bases, with 23 bases between. The CDR3 covers 15 residues. CDR1 and CDR2 from the germline V gene are MNHEY and SVGAGI. The CDR3 loop is CATGELGAPGEKLFF. Here the CDR3 DNA reads TGTGCCACAGGCGAATTGGGGGCGCCGGGAGAAAAACTGTTTTTT.

This clone was seen more than once but under ten times. This sequence joins TRBV30 and TRBJ1-1; perhaps TRBD1 as D (6 bases). The V end was cut by 3 bases, the J end by 1 base, with 15 bases between. The CDR3 length is 15 residues. Germline loops: CDR1 GTSNPN, CDR2 SVGIG (reference sequence). The CDR3 loop reads CAWSVGGQRNTEAFF. CDR3 DNA: TGTGCCTGGAGCGTTGGGGGGCAAAGGAACACTGAAGCTTTCTTT.

The J gene is TRBJ1-2, the V gene TRBV25-1, with D perhaps TRBD1 (6 bases). CDR3 length equals 13 residues. CDR1 and CDR2 (germline): MGHDK, SYGVNS. V was trimmed by 7 bases and J by 8 bases, leaving 17 bases between them. For the CDR3, the DNA is TGTGCCAGCACCCGGGCGGGGGCTCAGGGCTACACCTTC. Protein sequence: CASTRAGAQGYTF.

The chain combines TRBV18 with TRBJ1-1; tentative D call: TRBD1 (5 bases). Germline V gives CDR1 KGHSH, CDR2 LQKENI. CDR3 length: 15 residues. The V and J ends lost 3 bases and 6 bases respectively, with 17 bases between them. The CDR3 nucleotides read TGTGCCAGCTCACCTCCGGACATTTGGCCCTCTGAAGCTTTCTTT. Its translation: CASSPPDIWPSEAFF.

This chain uses TRBV6-5 with TRBJ2-3; the D gene is possibly TRBD2 (6 bases). This CDR3 has 13 residues. Per the germline V gene, CDR1 is MNHEY and CDR2 is SVGAGI. V lost 6 bases, J lost 4 bases, and 11 bases lay in between. The CDR3 spells CASSTWGADTQYF. As DNA, the CDR3 is TGTGCCAGCAGCACTTGGGGGGCAGATACGCAGTATTTT.